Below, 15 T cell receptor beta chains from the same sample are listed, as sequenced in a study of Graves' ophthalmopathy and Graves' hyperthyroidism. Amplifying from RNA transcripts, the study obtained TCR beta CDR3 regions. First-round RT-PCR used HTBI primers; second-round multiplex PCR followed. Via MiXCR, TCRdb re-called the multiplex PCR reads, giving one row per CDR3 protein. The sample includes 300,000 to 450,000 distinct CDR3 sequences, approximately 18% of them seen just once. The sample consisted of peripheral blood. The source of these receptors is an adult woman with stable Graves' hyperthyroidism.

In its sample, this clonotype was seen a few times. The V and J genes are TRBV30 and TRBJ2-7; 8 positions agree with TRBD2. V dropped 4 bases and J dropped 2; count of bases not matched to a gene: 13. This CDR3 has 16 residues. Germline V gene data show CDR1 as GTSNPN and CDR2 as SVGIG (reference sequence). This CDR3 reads CAWKSKREHLPYEQYF. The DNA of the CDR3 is TGTGCCTGGAAATCCAAGCGGGAGCACCTTCCCTACGAGCAGTACTTC.

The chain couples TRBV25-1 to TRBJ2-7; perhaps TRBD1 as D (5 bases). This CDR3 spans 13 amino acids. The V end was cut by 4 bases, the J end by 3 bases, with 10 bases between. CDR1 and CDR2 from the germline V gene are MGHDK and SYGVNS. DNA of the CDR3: TGTGCCAGCAGTGTTGGGGCTGGCTACGAGCAGTACTTC. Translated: CASSVGAGYEQYF.

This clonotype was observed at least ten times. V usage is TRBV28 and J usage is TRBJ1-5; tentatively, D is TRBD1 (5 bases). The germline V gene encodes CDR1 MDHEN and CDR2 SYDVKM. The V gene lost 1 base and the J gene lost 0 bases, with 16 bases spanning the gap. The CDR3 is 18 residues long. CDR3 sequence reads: CASSLFAGIFSSNQPQHF. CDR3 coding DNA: TGTGCCAGCAGTTTATTTGCAGGGATATTTAGTAGCAATCAGCCCCAGCATTTT.

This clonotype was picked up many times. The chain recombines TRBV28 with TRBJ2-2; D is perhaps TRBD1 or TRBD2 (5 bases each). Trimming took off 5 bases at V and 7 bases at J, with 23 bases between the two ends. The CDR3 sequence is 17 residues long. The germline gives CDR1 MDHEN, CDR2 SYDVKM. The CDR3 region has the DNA TGTGCCAGCAGTCGACCCCGGGGCAAAGAACGGATCGGGGAGCTGTTTTTT. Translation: CASSRPRGKERIGELFF.

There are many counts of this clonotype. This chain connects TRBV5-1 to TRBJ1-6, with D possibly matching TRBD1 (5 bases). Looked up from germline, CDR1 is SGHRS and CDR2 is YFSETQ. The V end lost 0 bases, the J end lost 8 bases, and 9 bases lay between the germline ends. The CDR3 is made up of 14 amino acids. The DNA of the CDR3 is TGCGCCAGCAGCTTGGATGGGGCTCATTCACCCCTCCACTTT. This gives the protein CASSLDGAHSPLHF.

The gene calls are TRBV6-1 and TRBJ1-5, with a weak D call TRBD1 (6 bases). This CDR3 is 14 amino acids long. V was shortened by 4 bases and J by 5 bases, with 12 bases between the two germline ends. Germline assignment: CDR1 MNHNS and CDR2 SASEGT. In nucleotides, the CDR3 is TGTGCCAGCAGTGTAGCGGGGGCAGATCAGCCCCAGCATTTT. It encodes CASSVAGADQPQHF.

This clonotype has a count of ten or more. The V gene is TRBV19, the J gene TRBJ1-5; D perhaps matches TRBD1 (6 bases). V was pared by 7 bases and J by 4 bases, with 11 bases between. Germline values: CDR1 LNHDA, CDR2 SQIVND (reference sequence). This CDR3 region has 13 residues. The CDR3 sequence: CASTTGGNQPQHF. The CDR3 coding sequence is TGTGCCAGTACGACAGGTGGAAATCAGCCCCAGCATTTT.

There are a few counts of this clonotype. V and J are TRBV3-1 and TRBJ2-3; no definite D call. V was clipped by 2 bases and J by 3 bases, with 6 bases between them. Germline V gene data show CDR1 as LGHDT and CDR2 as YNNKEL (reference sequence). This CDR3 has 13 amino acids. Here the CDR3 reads CASSQSETDTQYF. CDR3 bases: TGTGCCAGCAGCCAAAGCGAAACAGATACGCAGTATTTT.

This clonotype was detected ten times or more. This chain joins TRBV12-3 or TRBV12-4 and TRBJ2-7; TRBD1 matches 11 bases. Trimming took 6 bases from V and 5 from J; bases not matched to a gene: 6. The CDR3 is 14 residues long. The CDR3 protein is CASSRTGGQDEQYF. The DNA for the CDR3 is TGTGCCAGCAGCAGGACAGGGGGCCAGGACGAGCAGTACTTC.

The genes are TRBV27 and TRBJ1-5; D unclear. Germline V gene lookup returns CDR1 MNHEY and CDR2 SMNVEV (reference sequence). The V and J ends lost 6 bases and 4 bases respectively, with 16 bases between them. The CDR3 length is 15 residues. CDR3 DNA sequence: TGTGCCAGCAGATCGGACGGGATTCCTAATCAGCCCCAGCATTTT. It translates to CASRSDGIPNQPQHF.

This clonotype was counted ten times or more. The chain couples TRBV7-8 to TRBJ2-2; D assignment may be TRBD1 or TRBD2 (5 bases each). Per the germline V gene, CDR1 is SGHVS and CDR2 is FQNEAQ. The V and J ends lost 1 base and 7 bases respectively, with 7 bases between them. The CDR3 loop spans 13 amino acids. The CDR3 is CASSLVGDGELFF. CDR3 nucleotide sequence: TGTGCCAGCAGCTTAGTGGGGGACGGGGAGCTGTTTTTT.

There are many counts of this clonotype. CDR3 sequence (DNA): TGTGCCAGCAGTTTAGCGACAGTGAACACTGAAGCTTTCTTT. The encoded protein is CASSLATVNTEAFF. V and J are TRBV12-3 or TRBV12-4 and TRBJ1-1, with D possibly TRBD1 on 5 matching bases. This CDR3 region has 14 residues. V lost 0 bases and J 0 bases, leaving 5 bases between the germline ends.

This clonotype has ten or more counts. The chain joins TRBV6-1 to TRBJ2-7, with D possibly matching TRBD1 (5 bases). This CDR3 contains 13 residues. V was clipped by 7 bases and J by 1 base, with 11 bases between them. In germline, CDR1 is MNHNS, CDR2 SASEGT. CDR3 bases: TGTGCCAGCAATCAGGGCGGATCCTACGAGCAGTACTTC. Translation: CASNQGGSYEQYF.

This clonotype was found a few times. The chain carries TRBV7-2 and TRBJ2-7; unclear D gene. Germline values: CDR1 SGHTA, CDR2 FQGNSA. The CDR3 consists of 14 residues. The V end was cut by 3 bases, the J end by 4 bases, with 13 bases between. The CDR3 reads CASSFRVGPYEQYF. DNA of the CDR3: TGTGCCAGCAGCTTTCGTGTAGGGCCTTACGAGCAGTACTTC.

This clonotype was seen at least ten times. This CDR3 reads CASSLRKGSYEQYF. The CDR3 coding sequence is TGTGCCAGCAGCCTGAGGAAAGGCTCCTACGAGCAGTACTTC. This chain uses TRBV7-8 with TRBJ2-7; D is unclear. The germline V gene encodes CDR1 SGHVS and CDR2 FQNEAQ. This CDR3 region has 14 residues. V was cut by 5 bases and J by 0 bases, with 11 bases left in between.